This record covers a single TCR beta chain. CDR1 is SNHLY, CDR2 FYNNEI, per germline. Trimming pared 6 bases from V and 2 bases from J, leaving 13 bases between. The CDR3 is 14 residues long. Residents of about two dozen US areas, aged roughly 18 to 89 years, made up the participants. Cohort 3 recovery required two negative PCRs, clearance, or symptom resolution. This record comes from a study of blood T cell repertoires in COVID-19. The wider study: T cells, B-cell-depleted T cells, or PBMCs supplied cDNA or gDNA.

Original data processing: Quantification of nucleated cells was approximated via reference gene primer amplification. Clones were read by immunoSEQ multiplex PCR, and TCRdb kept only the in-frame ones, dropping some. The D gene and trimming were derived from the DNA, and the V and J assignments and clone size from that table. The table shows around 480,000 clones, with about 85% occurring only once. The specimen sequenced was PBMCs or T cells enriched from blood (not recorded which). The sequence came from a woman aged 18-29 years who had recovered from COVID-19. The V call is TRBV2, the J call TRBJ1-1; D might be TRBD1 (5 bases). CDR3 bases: TGTGCCAGCAGCACCCTTACAGGTAACACTGAAGCTTTCTTT. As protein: CASSTLTGNTEAFF.